The source of this T cell receptor beta chain is a study of early T cells in non-severe SARS-CoV-2 infection. Background on the study: The study sequenced bulk RNA from unsorted whole blood, with chains unpaired. Study findings and constraints: Reliance on VDJdb matching favored anti-spike CD8 responses; private and CD4 specificities were missed.

Many counts were recorded for this clonotype. The antigen is unknown. TCRdb used MiXCR to reprocess the 5' RACE reads, holding one entry per CDR3 protein. This sample has about 35,000 distinct CDR3 sequences, with about 6% found just once. The CDR3 is 14 amino acids. V was clipped by 8 bases and J by 0 bases, with 13 bases between them. The germline gives CDR1 MDHEN, CDR2 SYDVKM. The chain carries TRBV28 and TRBJ1-1; D call uncertain. This clonotype was obtained from an adult who was a healthcare worker with PCR-confirmed SARS-CoV-2 infection or an uninfected control (not recorded which). Material for sequencing was whole blood. In DNA form, the CDR3 reads TGTGCCAGCGGGTTCGGTACCTTGAACACTGAAGCTTTCTTT. This translates into CASGFGTLNTEAFF.